A selection of T cell receptor beta chains follows, all from one sample in a study of T cell responses to AZD1222 COVID-19 vaccine. TCRdb's copy holds only in-frame clones and misses some; the assay was immunoSEQ multiplex PCR. Of 120,000 to 150,000 clones in the sample, over 80% were seen once. The specimen comprised peripheral blood, sampled on day 0 of MenACWY control vaccination. Receptors originate from an adult in good health. Each CDR3 is given with its conserved first and last residue. A D gene is named only where the DNA matches it firmly. Size tells how often a clone was seen (once, few, many) or the class of an expanded clone, and some rows leave it out.

V: TRBV9; D: NA; J: TRBJ2-7; size: NA; CDR3: CASSVGVSEDEQYF; DNA: TGTGCCAGCAGCGTAGGGGTGAGTGAGGACGAGCAGTACTTC
V: TRBV18; D: NA; J: TRBJ2-7; size: NA; CDR3: CASSPQYSTYEQYF; DNA: TGTGCCAGCTCACCCCAGTACAGTACCTACGAGCAGTACTTC
V: TRBV21-1; D: NA; J: TRBJ1-2; size: once; CDR3: CASSESPRGYGYTF; DNA: TGTGCCAGCAGCGAATCCCCCCGAGGCTATGGCTACACCTTC
V: TRBV21-1; D: NA; J: TRBJ1-5; size: NA; CDR3: CASSNEEGAWGNQPQHF; DNA: TGTGCCAGCAGCAACGAGGAGGGGGCGTGGGGCAATCAGCCCCAGCATTTT
V: TRBV6-2/TRBV6-3; D: NA; J: TRBJ2-7; size: NA; CDR3: CASSFVGSYEQYF; DNA: TGTGCCAGCAGTTTTGTGGGCTCCTACGAGCAGTACTTC
V: TRBV28; D: NA; J: TRBJ1-1; size: NA; CDR3: CASSLSRTPEAFF; DNA: TGTGCCAGCAGTCTTTCAAGGACACCCGAAGCTTTCTTT
V: TRBV11-2; D: NA; J: TRBJ2-7; size: NA; CDR3: CASSTRGRLEQYF; DNA: TGTGCCAGCAGCACCCGGGGGAGGCTCGAGCAGTACTTC
V: TRBV9; D: NA; J: TRBJ2-7; size: NA; CDR3: CASSSSPGTYEQYF; DNA: TGTGCCAGCAGCTCCTCCCCCGGGACGTACGAGCAGTACTTC
V: TRBV5-1; D: TRBD1; J: TRBJ1-1; size: NA; CDR3: CASGIRGQLGTEAFF; DNA: TGCGCCAGCGGAATTCGGGGACAGCTGGGCACTGAAGCTTTCTTT
V: TRBV11-2; D: TRBD1; J: TRBJ2-5; size: once; CDR3: CASSLPDRVQETQYF; DNA: TGTGCCAGCAGCCTACCCGACAGGGTCCAAGAGACCCAGTACTTC
V: TRBV19; D: TRBD1; J: TRBJ1-6; size: NA; CDR3: CASSVNTGGWSPLHF; DNA: TGTGCCAGTAGTGTAAACACAGGGGGTTGGTCACCCCTCCACTTT
V: TRBV6-6; D: TRBD2; J: TRBJ2-7; size: NA; CDR3: CASNTGTTLEYEQYF; DNA: TGTGCCAGCAATACCGGGACTACCCTTGAATACGAGCAGTACTTC
V: TRBV21-1; D: NA; J: TRBJ2-3; size: NA; CDR3: CASIGLAGAPGPDTQYF; DNA: TGTGCCAGCATTGGACTAGCGGGGGCCCCGGGCCCAGATACGCAGTATTTT
V: TRBV6-1; D: NA; J: TRBJ1-4; size: NA; CDR3: CASSDYSEKLFF; DNA: TGTGCCAGCAGTGATTATAGTGAAAAACTGTTTTTT
V: TRBV4-2; D: NA; J: TRBJ2-7; size: NA; CDR3: CASSQDGGQAYEQYF; DNA: TGTGCCAGCAGCCAAGATGGGGGACAAGCCTACGAGCAGTACTTC
V: TRBV9; D: NA; J: TRBJ1-3; size: NA; CDR3: CASSVVAGVPGNTIYF; DNA: TGTGCCAGCAGCGTAGTCGCAGGGGTACCGGGAAACACCATATATTTT
V: TRBV7-9; D: TRBD1; J: TRBJ2-7; size: NA; CDR3: CASSTDRGISPNEQYF; DNA: TGTGCCAGCAGCACGGACAGGGGCATATCTCCTAACGAGCAGTACTTC
V: TRBV11-2; D: NA; J: TRBJ2-7; size: NA; CDR3: CASSLVLPRSYEQYF; DNA: TGTGCCAGCAGCTTAGTACTCCCCAGGAGCTACGAGCAGTACTTC
V: TRBV6-5; D: NA; J: TRBJ1-2; size: NA; CDR3: CASRLDNYGYTF; DNA: TGTGCCAGCAGGCTTGATAACTATGGCTACACCTTC
V: TRBV10-1; D: TRBD1; J: TRBJ2-6; size: NA; CDR3: CASSPGTGTGHSGANVLTF; DNA: TGCGCCAGCAGCCCAGGAACCGGGACAGGCCATTCTGGGGCCAACGTCCTGACTTTC
V: TRBV10-3; D: NA; J: TRBJ1-4; size: few; CDR3: CATGGGSTNEKLFF; DNA: TGTGCCACGGGAGGAGGCTCAACTAATGAAAAACTGTTTTTT
V: TRBV18; D: NA; J: TRBJ1-6; size: NA; CDR3: CASSPSPVQGLSPLHF; DNA: TGTGCCAGCTCACCAAGTCCGGTCCAGGGGCTTTCACCCCTCCACTTT
V: TRBV4-1; D: NA; J: TRBJ1-1; size: NA; CDR3: CASSQVGNTEAFF; DNA: TGCGCCAGCAGCCAAGTCGGGAACACTGAAGCTTTCTTT
V: TRBV11-2; D: NA; J: TRBJ2-7; size: NA; CDR3: CASSLSPRGDYEQYF; DNA: TGTGCCAGCAGCTTGAGTCCCAGGGGGGACTACGAGCAGTACTTC
V: TRBV9; D: TRBD1; J: TRBJ1-2; size: NA; CDR3: CASSIYEGAYGYTF; DNA: TGTGCCAGCAGCATCTACGAGGGGGCCTATGGCTACACCTTC
V: TRBV24-1; D: NA; J: TRBJ1-2; size: NA; CDR3: CATLTGMGASYGYTF; DNA: TGTGCCACCTTGACGGGCATGGGGGCATCCTATGGCTACACCTTC
V: TRBV30; D: TRBD1; J: TRBJ1-1; size: NA; CDR3: CAWGTGANTEAFF; DNA: TGTGCCTGGGGAACAGGGGCAAACACTGAAGCTTTCTTT
V: TRBV28; D: NA; J: TRBJ1-2; size: NA; CDR3: CASRGDQGHGYTF; DNA: TGTGCCAGCAGAGGGGACCAGGGACATGGCTACACCTTC
V: TRBV4-1; D: NA; J: TRBJ1-2; size: NA; CDR3: CASSQGAGGGYTF; DNA: TGCGCCAGCAGCCAAGGGGCCGGCGGGGGCTACACCTTC
V: TRBV11-2; D: NA; J: TRBJ1-2; size: NA; CDR3: CASSLSRTVSGGYTF; DNA: TGTGCCAGCAGCTTATCTCGGACGGTCTCGGGGGGCTACACCTTC
V: TRBV19; D: NA; J: TRBJ1-2; size: NA; CDR3: CASSIGVNYGYTF; DNA: TGTGCCAGTAGTATAGGAGTTAACTATGGCTACACCTTC
V: TRBV28; D: NA; J: TRBJ2-5; size: NA; CDR3: CASSRGWVGETQYF; DNA: TGTGCCAGCAGTCGAGGGTGGGTAGGAGAGACCCAGTACTTC
V: TRBV4-1; D: NA; J: TRBJ2-7; size: NA; CDR3: CASSQGGTSQVSYEQYF; DNA: TGCGCCAGCAGCCAAGGAGGAACATCACAGGTTTCCTACGAGCAGTACTTC
V: TRBV5-4; D: TRBD1; J: TRBJ1-1; size: once; CDR3: CASRSDRGNTEAFF; DNA: TGTGCCAGCAGAAGTGACAGGGGGAACACTGAAGCTTTCTTT
V: TRBV5-1; D: NA; J: TRBJ1-6; size: NA; CDR3: CASSLGRTDNSPLHF; DNA: TGCGCCAGCAGCTTGGGGCGGACAGATAATTCACCCCTCCACTTT
V: TRBV19; D: TRBD2; J: TRBJ2-5; size: NA; CDR3: CASSPRGVETQYF; DNA: TGTGCCAGTAGTCCACGGGGGGTGGAGACCCAGTACTTC
V: TRBV29-1; D: NA; J: TRBJ2-1; size: NA; CDR3: CSALTGGSSYNEQFF; DNA: TGCAGCGCTTTAACCGGGGGCAGCTCCTACAATGAGCAGTTCTTC
V: TRBV28; D: NA; J: TRBJ1-1; size: NA; CDR3: CASSLGVAEAFF; DNA: TGTGCCAGCAGTCTGGGGGTGGCTGAAGCTTTCTTT
V: TRBV4-1; D: TRBD1; J: TRBJ2-7; size: once; CDR3: CASSQDGTGTTYEQYF; DNA: TGCGCCAGCAGCCAGGACGGGACAGGGACGACCTACGAGCAGTACTTC
V: TRBV19; D: TRBD1; J: TRBJ2-7; size: once; CDR3: CATSSPRTGSSYEQYF; DNA: TGTGCCACCTCATCCCCCCGGACAGGGAGCTCCTACGAGCAGTACTTC
V: TRBV5-1; D: NA; J: TRBJ1-3; size: NA; CDR3: CASSRRDRERNTIYF; DNA: TGCGCCAGCAGCCGCCGGGACCGGGAAAGAAACACCATATATTTT